What follows are 3 T cell receptor beta chains derived from one specimen sequenced in a study of cytomegalovirus exposure and HLA in healthy donors. Both 60 Vbeta primers and 13 Jbeta primers went into the PCR. TCRdb's copy holds only in-frame clones and misses some; the assay was immunoSEQ multiplex PCR. Of around 70,000 clones in the sample, more than 55% were seen once. Sequencing was carried out using PBMCs. These receptors were obtained from a man aged 60-69 years in good health and CMV-seropositive.

The chain couples TRBV25-1 to TRBJ1-4, with D unclear. This CDR3 is 16 amino acids long. The V gene lost 4 bases and the J gene lost 2 bases, with 14 bases spanning the gap. The germline gives CDR1 MGHDK, CDR2 SYGVNS. This CDR3 reads CASSGFYGVTNEKLFF. The CDR3 DNA is TGTGCCAGCAGTGGATTTTACGGGGTTACTAATGAAAAACTGTTTTTT.

V is TRBV10-2 and J is TRBJ2-1; TRBD2 agrees at 7 bases. Germline V gene lookup returns CDR1 WSHSY and CDR2 SAAADI. The CDR3 totals 14 residues. J was trimmed by 4 bases and V by 8 bases; bases with no gene match: 8. As DNA, the CDR3 is TGCGCCAGCGGGGGAGGGATTCTATACAATGAGCAGTTCTTC. This codes for CASGGGILYNEQFF.

The chain joins TRBV19 to TRBJ2-1, with a possible D match to TRBD2 (5 bases). Germline CDR1 reads LNHDA; CDR2 reads SQIVND (reference sequence). V was pared by 3 bases and J by 6 bases, with 9 bases between. The CDR3 contains 13 residues. The CDR3 bases are TGTGCCAGTAGTATTTCAAGCGGCAATGAGCAGTTCTTC. It specifies CASSISSGNEQFF.